Detailed here is one TCR beta chain. Its specificity is not known. These data are taken from a study of T cell responses to AZD1222 COVID-19 vaccine. Whole-study findings and limits: Clonal diversity was possibly underestimated; the donors were predominantly white British and more often female. Receipt of two AZD1222 doses was followed by a rise in Spike-specific TCR breadth and depth. The reported proportion of spike-specific TCRs targeting unmutated variant regions was nearly half. Regions 160-218 and 743-854 dominated among vaccine-associated CD4 TCRs spanning spike.

Trimming took off 3 bases at V and 10 bases at J, with 7 bases between the two ends. This CDR3 comprises 11 residues. The germline V gene encodes CDR1 LNHDA and CDR2 SQIVND (reference sequence). Clones were sequenced by immunoSEQ multiplex PCR, and TCRdb holds only the in-frame ones, with some missing. Counted here are over 150,000 clones, approximately 94% occurring once; the ten biggest clones make up 1.6%. Sequencing used peripheral blood, obtained 28 days after the second AZD1222 dose. The rearrangement joins TRBV19 to TRBJ2-1, with D unclear. The sequence was collected from an adult who received the AZD1222 COVID-19 vaccine. The CDR3 reads CASSMGGEQFF. The CDR3 DNA is TGTGCCAGTAGTATGGGTGGGGAGCAGTTCTTC.